A single sample gave rise to the 30 T cell receptor beta chains below, sequenced in a study of blood T cell repertoires in COVID-19. The repertoire was sequenced with immunoSEQ multiplex PCR; TCRdb's copy has only in-frame clones and lacks some. The table lists hundreds of thousands of clones, more than 75% of them singletons. Specimen: peripheral blood. The source is a woman aged 18 to 35 who had recovered from COVID-19.

The chain joins TRBV18 to TRBJ2-1; 7 bases line up with TRBD1. Trimming removed 1 base from V and 0 bases from J; junction bases left unmatched: 3. This CDR3 is 16 amino acids long. Germline loops: CDR1 KGHSH, CDR2 LQKENI. For the CDR3, the DNA is TGTGCCAGCTCACCACGAGGGGGCAGCTCCTACAATGAGCAGTTCTTC. This encodes CASSPRGGSSYNEQFF.

J is TRBJ2-1 and V is TRBV5-1, with 7 bases matching TRBD1. The CDR3 has 15 amino acids. Germline-derived CDR1 and CDR2 are SGHRS and YFSETQ. The J segment lost 2 bases and the V segment lost 4 bases, leaving 6 bases of the junction unmatched. CDR3 amino acids: CASSPRQGPYNEQFF. The CDR3 DNA reads TGCGCCAGCAGCCCGCGACAGGGCCCCTACAATGAGCAGTTCTTC.

This clone has only a few counts. The chain has TRBV10-1 and TRBJ1-4; weak D call: TRBD1 (5 bases). Trimming removed 2 bases at V and 7 bases at J, with 11 bases between. There are 14 residues in the CDR3. Germline values: CDR1 WNHNN, CDR2 SYGVQD (reference sequence). The CDR3 nucleotides are TGCGCCAGCAGTGAGAGTGGGGCGTCTGAAAAACTGTTTTTT. It specifies CASSESGASEKLFF.

V usage is TRBV29-1 and J usage is TRBJ1-1; no clear D gene. The length of the CDR3 is 15 residues. Germline V gene data show CDR1 as SQVTM and CDR2 as ANQGSEA. V was shortened by 4 bases and J by 0 bases, with 15 bases between the two germline ends. CDR3 sequence (DNA): TGCAGCGTTGTGATCCTCGAGACTATGAACACTGAAGCTTTCTTT. Residues: CSVVILETMNTEAFF. The full variable domain, its missing parts supplied by reference TRBV29-1 and TRBJ1-1, is SAVISQKPSRDICQRGTSLTIQCQVDSQVTMMFWYRQQPGQSLTLIATANQGSEATYESGFVIDKFPISRPNLTFSTLTVSNMSPEDSSIYLCSVVILETMNTEAFFGQGTRLTVV.

In DNA, the CDR3 is TGTGCTAGTGGTTTGCTGAACAGGGATACCCTGGGCACTGAAGCTTTCTTT. Its translation is CASGLLNRDTLGTEAFF. The chain is built from TRBV12-5 and TRBJ1-1; weak D call: TRBD1 (6 bases). The V and J ends lost 2 bases and 4 bases respectively, with 20 bases between them. Looked up from germline, CDR1 is LGHNT and CDR2 is FRNRAP. The CDR3 is 17 residues long.

The rearrangement uses TRBV2 and TRBJ2-5, with 10 bases lining up with TRBD2. The germline V gene encodes CDR1 SNHLY and CDR2 FYNNEI. CDR3 length equals 18 residues. V shed 1 base, J shed 4 bases, and the junction held 12 bases outside the gene matches. The CDR3 protein is CASSEGVTLAGKRETQYF. CDR3 sequence (DNA): TGTGCCAGCAGTGAAGGGGTAACACTAGCGGGAAAACGAGAGACCCAGTACTTC.

V and J are TRBV3-1 (or the pseudogene TRBV3-2) and TRBJ1-1; D is unclear. The germline gives CDR1 LGHDT, CDR2 YNNKEL (reference sequence). CDR3 length equals 15 residues. V lost 4 bases to trimming and J lost 6 bases, with 18 bases between them. DNA of the CDR3: TGTGCCAGCAGCCCGGGGTCTCGGATTGCTTCTGAAGCTTTCTTT. As protein: CASSPGSRIASEAFF.

This rearrangement joins TRBV19 to TRBJ2-1, with 10 bases fitting TRBD2. With 3 bases clipped from V and 6 bases from J, the junction kept 8 bases outside the gene matches. Germline CDR1 reads LNHDA; CDR2 reads SQIVND (reference sequence). The CDR3 is 16 amino acids. DNA of the CDR3: TGTGCCAGTAGTATGGGGGGGCTAGCGGGAGTCAATGAGCAGTTCTTC. This sequence encodes CASSMGGLAGVNEQFF.

V and J are TRBV29-1 and TRBJ2-1, with 10 bases matching TRBD1. CDR3 length: 18 amino acids. V lost 1 base to trimming and J lost 4 bases; unmatched junction nucleotides: 13. Per the germline V gene, CDR1 is SQVTM and CDR2 is ANQGSEA. The CDR3 spells CSVEGDRGRSEGYNEQFF. CDR3 coding DNA: TGCAGCGTTGAAGGGGACAGGGGACGCAGCGAGGGTTACAATGAGCAGTTCTTC.

The chain uses TRBV7-2 and TRBJ1-1; no reliable D call. The V end lost 5 bases, the J end lost 1 base, and 8 bases lay between the germline ends. From germline, CDR1 is SGHTA and CDR2 FQGNSA. This CDR3 is 13 amino acids long. CDR3 in DNA: TGTGCCAGCAGCCTTCGACAGAACACTGAAGCTTTCTTT. As protein: CASSLRQNTEAFF.

This chain joins TRBV29-1 and TRBJ2-1; D unclear. The germline CDR1 and CDR2 sequences are SQVTM and ANQGSEA. The CDR3 has 16 residues. V gave up 8 bases and J gave up 0 bases, with 20 bases separating them. Here the CDR3 DNA reads TGCAGCTTTATTTCGTTAGAAGCTCTCTCCTACAATGAGCAGTTCTTC. Encoded protein: CSFISLEALSYNEQFF.

This sequence joins TRBV19 and TRBJ1-5; D call uncertain. The CDR3 extends over 14 amino acids. The V gene's germline CDR1 is LNHDA and CDR2 SQIVND (reference sequence). The V gene lost 3 bases and the J gene lost 4 bases, with 10 bases spanning the gap. The CDR3 DNA is TGTGCCAGTAGTATGGGCAGGATGAATCAGCCCCAGCATTTT. Translation: CASSMGRMNQPQHF.

The V and J genes are TRBV19 and TRBJ1-5, with 7 bases aligning to TRBD1. The germline V gene has CDR1 LNHDA and CDR2 SQIVND (reference sequence). V lost 5 bases and J lost 6; bases outside the gene matches: 13. The CDR3 is made up of 16 amino acids. In DNA form, the CDR3 reads TGTGCCAGTAGTCTGGGGACAGCACAACTGACTCAGCCCCAGCATTTT. The encoded protein is CASSLGTAQLTQPQHF. The variable domain in full, completed from reference TRBV19 and TRBJ1-5, reads DGGITQSPKYLFRKEGQNVTLSCEQNLNHDAMYWYRQDPGQGLRLIYYSQIVNDFQKGDIAEGYSVSREKKESFPLTVTSAQKNPTAFYLCASSLGTAQLTQPQHFGDGTRLSIL.

This clone was observed once. The chain is built from TRBV27 and TRBJ1-5; 7 bases map to TRBD1. Losses at the gene ends were 5 bases for V and 2 bases for J; bases not matched to a gene: 3. The V gene's germline CDR1 is MNHEY and CDR2 SMNVEV (reference sequence). The CDR3 spans 14 residues. The CDR3 is CASSITGGNQPQHF. CDR3 coding DNA: TGTGCCAGCAGTATAACAGGGGGCAATCAGCCCCAGCATTTT.

This chain connects TRBV10-2 to TRBJ2-5, with D possibly TRBD2 on 5 matching bases. The V and J ends lost 5 bases and 4 bases respectively, with 11 bases between them. Germline loops: CDR1 WSHSY, CDR2 SAAADI. The CDR3 runs to 13 residues. The CDR3 sequence is CASSFAGGETQYF. Written as DNA, the CDR3 is TGCGCCAGCAGTTTTGCGGGTGGAGAGACCCAGTACTTC.

The rearrangement links TRBV7-9 to TRBJ1-4; D uncertain. The CDR3 is 15 residues long. Trimming took 1 base from V and 8 from J, leaving 14 bases between them. CDR1 and CDR2 (germline): SEHNR, FQNEAQ (reference sequence). The CDR3 region is CASSLVRPEREKLFF. The CDR3 DNA sequence: TGTGCCAGCAGCTTAGTACGGCCGGAGAGAGAAAAACTGTTTTTT.

The gene calls are TRBV10-3 and TRBJ2-1; 7 bases align to TRBD2. The germline V gene has CDR1 ENHRY and CDR2 SYGVKD. Trimming cost V 5 bases and J 2 bases; bases outside gene matches: 6. The CDR3 has 15 amino acids. The CDR3 here is CAISTLASPYNEQFF. The DNA of the CDR3 is TGTGCCATCAGTACACTAGCGTCCCCCTACAATGAGCAGTTCTTC.

The chain has TRBV18 and TRBJ2-1; weak D call: TRBD2 (6 bases). Germline values: CDR1 KGHSH, CDR2 LQKENI. The CDR3 contains 14 residues. Between the trimmed V and J ends, which lost 6 bases and 3 bases, there was a span of 12 bases. The CDR3, as DNA: TGTGCCAGCTCGTCGGGGGAGTTCTACAATGAGCAGTTCTTC. Its translation: CASSSGEFYNEQFF.

The chain joins TRBV7-9 to TRBJ2-6; D is perhaps TRBD2 (7 bases). Germline V CDR1 and CDR2: SEHNR, FQNEAQ (reference sequence). This CDR3 comprises 13 residues. V lost 11 bases and J lost 6, with 14 bases in between. For the CDR3, the DNA is TGTGCCTCCGCGGGGGCCGAGGCCAACGTCCTGACTTTC. Translated: CASAGAEANVLTF.

Details on this clone: In the same sample, other DNA sequences code for this CDR3. V and J are TRBV5-1 and TRBJ2-5; D call uncertain. The V end was cut by 2 bases, the J end by 2 bases, with 4 bases between. The CDR3 contains 12 residues. Looked up from germline, CDR1 is SGHRS and CDR2 is YFSETQ. CDR3 nucleotide sequence: TGCGCCAGCAGCTTACTACAAGAGACCCAGTACTTC. Its translation is CASSLLQETQYF.

The gene calls are TRBV3-1 (or the pseudogene TRBV3-2) and TRBJ2-1, with 8 bases aligning to TRBD2. Germline V gene sequence: CDR1 LGHDT, CDR2 YNNKEL (reference sequence). This CDR3 is built from 18 residues. The J segment lost 4 bases and the V segment lost 4 bases, leaving 15 bases of the junction unmatched. Here the CDR3 reads CASSPREGSPKKYNEQFF. The CDR3 DNA is TGTGCCAGCAGCCCCCGGGAGGGTAGCCCTAAGAAGTACAATGAGCAGTTCTTC.

The chain employs TRBV7-9 and TRBJ1-1; perhaps TRBD1 as D (5 bases). From germline, CDR1 is SEHNR and CDR2 FQNEAQ (reference sequence). The CDR3 loop spans 15 amino acids. Between the trimmed V and J ends, which lost 5 bases and 0 bases, there was a span of 13 bases. This CDR3 reads CASSDLAGLNTEAFF. The CDR3 nucleotides read TGTGCCAGCAGCGATCTCGCAGGGTTGAACACTGAAGCTTTCTTT.

The chain uses TRBV5-5 and TRBJ1-1; D not certain. The CDR3 covers 12 residues. Germline loops: CDR1 SGHKS, CDR2 YYEKEE (reference sequence). The V end lost 3 bases, the J end lost 8 bases, and 11 bases lay between the germline ends. The CDR3 is CASSSGITEAFF. The CDR3 nucleotides are TGTGCCAGCAGCTCGGGAATTACGGAAGCTTTCTTT.

This chain uses TRBV19 with TRBJ2-3; 15 bases agree with TRBD2. CDR1 is LNHDA, CDR2 SQIVND, per germline (reference sequence). After removal of 6 bases from V and 7 bases from J, the junction contained 5 bases not matched to a gene. The CDR3 consists of 15 residues. The CDR3 DNA follows: TGTGCCAGTAGCCCCGGACTAGCGGGAGGGAATACGCAGTATTTT. It codes for CASSPGLAGGNTQYF. Complete variable domain (other parts from reference TRBV19 and TRBJ2-3): DGGITQSPKYLFRKEGQNVTLSCEQNLNHDAMYWYRQDPGQGLRLIYYSQIVNDFQKGDIAEGYSVSREKKESFPLTVTSAQKNPTAFYLCASSPGLAGGNTQYFGPGTRLTVL.

The J gene is TRBJ2-3, the V gene TRBV5-6, with TRBD1 identical over 10 bases. CDR1 is SGHDT, CDR2 YYEEEE, per germline. CDR3 length: 15 residues. Unmatched junction bases numbered 5, after V lost 2 bases and J lost 5 bases. Written as DNA, the CDR3 is TGTGCCAGCAGCTTCTGGACAGGGGGTCGAGATACGCAGTATTTT. It encodes CASSFWTGGRDTQYF.

The sample holds one count of this clone. The rearrangement links TRBV2 to TRBJ1-5, with 8 bases that match TRBD1. CDR1 and CDR2 (germline): SNHLY, FYNNEI. The ends lost 1 base at V and 5 bases at J; junction bases unmatched: 1. CDR3 length equals 14 residues. CDR3 protein: CASSEGTGHQPQHF. In DNA, the CDR3 is TGTGCCAGCAGTGAAGGGACAGGGCATCAGCCCCAGCATTTT. The full variable domain, in which reference TRBV2 and TRBJ1-5 provide the parts outside the CDR3, is EPEVTQTPSHQVTQMGQEVILRCVPISNHLYFYWYRQILGQKVEFLVSFYNNEISEKSEIFDDQFSVERPDGSNFTLKIRSTKLEDSAMYFCASSEGTGHQPQHFGDGTRLSIL.

The gene calls are TRBV21-1 and TRBJ2-2; the table's D call, TRBD1, has no DNA check behind it. TRBV21-1 is a pseudogene segment. This CDR3 region has 16 residues. The CDR3 sequence is CASSKGRDRGDGELFF. DNA for the CDR3: TGTGCCAGCAGCAAAGGGCGGGACAGGGGGGACGGGGAGCTGTTTTTT.

V gene TRBV5-4 combines with J gene TRBJ1-2, with D perhaps matching TRBD1 (6 bases). The CDR3 contains 15 residues. Trimming took off 5 bases at V and 4 bases at J, with 18 bases between the two ends. Germline lookup yields CDR1 SGHNT and CDR2 YYREEE (reference sequence). Here the CDR3 reads CASRGTGTGFYGYTF. CDR3 bases: TGTGCCAGCAGGGGAACAGGGACGGGCTTCTATGGCTACACCTTC.

With regard to this clone: The sample holds other DNA sequences that translate to the same CDR3. This rearrangement joins TRBV19 to TRBJ2-7; TRBD2 might be the D (6 bases). The CDR3 loop spans 13 amino acids. V gave up 3 bases and J gave up 6 bases, with 12 bases separating them. Per the germline V gene, CDR1 is LNHDA and CDR2 is SQIVND (reference sequence). The CDR3 protein is CASSIGPAGEQYV. DNA of the CDR3: TGTGCCAGTAGTATTGGGCCAGCGGGCGAGCAGTACGTC.

This clone was seen once. The chain carries TRBV5-1 and TRBJ2-1; 8 bases align to TRBD2. The CDR3 covers 15 residues. The germline V gene has CDR1 SGHRS and CDR2 YFSETQ. J was trimmed by 8 bases and V by 5 bases; bases with no gene match: 12. As DNA, the CDR3 is TGCGCCAGCAGTCGACGGGAGGGCCATTTCGATGAGCAGTTCTTC. This translates into CASSRREGHFDEQFF.